Listed below are T cell receptor beta chains from one sample, sequenced in a study of technical replicates of blood from four donors. Sequencing was performed with immunoSEQ multiplex PCR; in TCRdb, only in-frame clones are kept and a portion is missing. The table has about 57,000 clones, around 95% seen once. The sample taken for sequencing was PBMCs. The receptors originated from a human donor in good health. Some clones in this sample may be carry-over from other donors' samples. Both conserved end residues are part of each CDR3. The D gene is left open where the match is weak. Some rows have no size entry. The others give once, few or many, or a class for an expanded clone.

d_call,clone_size,j_call,cdr3_length,v_call,cdr3_aa,cdr3_nt
TRBD2,-,TRBJ2-7,17,TRBV7-9,CASSLSPSLAGSDEQYF,TGTGCCAGCAGCTTGTCCCCGAGCCTAGCGGGGTCGGACGAGCAGTACTTC
-,-,TRBJ1-2,14,TRBV25-1,CASSEYHGNYGYTF,TGTGCCAGCAGTGAATATCACGGTAACTATGGCTACACCTTC
TRBD2,-,TRBJ2-2,16,TRBV4-2,CASWGGTSGRPGELFF,TGTGCCAGCTGGGGGGGGACTAGCGGGAGACCCGGGGAGCTGTTTTTT
-,-,TRBJ2-1,14,TRBV4-2,CASSPGRDSDEQFF,TGTGCCAGCAGCCCCGGACGGGACTCCGACGAGCAGTTCTTC
-,-,TRBJ2-7,14,TRBV2,CASSEFRDSSEQYF,TGTGCCAGCAGTGAATTCAGGGATTCGTCCGAGCAGTACTTC
TRBD2,-,TRBJ2-3,16,TRBV25-1,CASSSGTSGAVDTQYF,TGTGCCAGCAGCTCCGGGACTAGCGGGGCGGTAGATACGCAGTATTTT
-,-,TRBJ1-1,13,TRBV6-1,CASNEKMNTEAFF,TGTGCCAGCAACGAGAAGATGAACACTGAAGCTTTCTTT
TRBD2,-,TRBJ2-3,15,TRBV9,CASSEVGGYDDTQYF,TGTGCCAGCAGCGAAGTCGGGGGGTACGACGATACGCAGTATTTT
-,-,TRBJ2-7,14,TRBV6-5,CASSPGAKGDEQYF,TGTGCCAGCAGTCCTGGGGCCAAAGGGGACGAGCAGTACTTC
TRBD2,-,TRBJ2-2,14,TRBV11-2,CASGGLGSTGELFF,TGTGCCAGCGGCGGACTAGGTAGCACCGGGGAGCTGTTTTTT
TRBD1,-,TRBJ2-5,15,TRBV27,CASSSPPGGVETQYF,TGTGCCAGCAGTTCCCCCCCAGGGGGCGTAGAGACCCAGTACTTC
-,-,TRBJ1-6,16,TRBV27,CASSLSMYRINSPLHF,TGTGCCAGCAGTTTATCGATGTACAGGATTAATTCACCCCTCCACTTT
-,-,TRBJ1-1,14,TRBV10-3,CAIMAAKGNTEAFF,TGTGCCATCATGGCAGCGAAAGGGAACACTGAAGCTTTCTTT
-,-,TRBJ1-3,15,TRBV5-4,CASSFGGVNGNTIYF,TGTGCCAGCAGCTTTGGCGGGGTGAATGGAAACACCATATATTTT
-,once,TRBJ1-3,16,TRBV2,CASSDGSPGKGNTIYF,TGTGCCAGCAGTGACGGGTCCCCGGGGAAGGGAAACACCATATATTTT
-,-,TRBJ2-3,14,TRBV19,CASRASASTDTQYF,TGTGCCAGTAGGGCTAGTGCCTCCACAGATACGCAGTATTTT
-,-,TRBJ1-5,18,TRBV7-2,CASSPRQAGGYSNQPQHF,TGTGCCAGCAGCCCCCGACAGGCGGGAGGGTATAGCAATCAGCCCCAGCATTTT
-,-,TRBJ1-1,14,TRBV19,CASSSQGGNTEAFF,TGTGCCAGTAGTTCACAGGGCGGGAACACTGAAGCTTTCTTT
-,-,TRBJ1-2,17,TRBV7-2,CASSLSPRPEENYGYTF,TGTGCCAGCAGCTTATCACCCCGCCCGGAGGAGAATTATGGCTACACCTTC
-,-,TRBJ1-1,14,TRBV5-1,CASSLGEFRTEAFF,TGCGCCAGCAGCTTGGGGGAGTTCAGAACTGAAGCTTTCTTT
-,-,TRBJ1-5,11,TRBV5-8,CASSSNQPQHF,TGTGCCAGCAGCTCGAATCAGCCCCAGCATTTT
TRBD2,-,TRBJ2-1,14,TRBV2,CASHGASGSHEQFF,TGTGCCAGCCATGGGGCTAGCGGGAGCCACGAGCAGTTCTTC
-,-,TRBJ2-2,13,TRBV2,CASSDLKPGELFF,TGTGCCAGCAGTGATCTGAAGCCCGGGGAGCTGTTTTTT